These 10 T cell receptor beta chains originate from one sample sequenced in a study of shared clonotypes between healthy human individuals. Naive-designated CD8 cells lacked CD45RO, were positively enriched for CCR7, and omitted terminally differentiated effector memory CD45RA+ cells. The data were produced by immunoSEQ multiplex PCR, yet TCRdb's version contains in-frame clones alone and is incomplete. This sample has around 1.9 million clones, with under 95% found just once. Sequenced sample: naive CD8+ T cells from PBMCs. The receptors stem from a man between 18 and 29 years old in good health. Some clones in this sample may be carry-over from other donors' samples.

This clone was found once. The rearrangement joins TRBV28 to TRBJ2-3; 8 positions match TRBD2. The CDR3 totals 16 residues. Germline V CDR1 and CDR2: MDHEN, SYDVKM. V lost 4 bases and J lost 0; bases outside the gene matches: 6. In DNA, the CDR3 is TGTGCCAGCAGTTCGCTACTAGCGGAAAGCACAGATACGCAGTATTTT. This translates into CASSSLLAESTDTQYF.

The chain recombines TRBV6-1 with TRBJ2-5; no clear D. Trimming stripped 3 bases from V and 4 bases from J, with 9 bases between. This CDR3 comprises 13 residues. The germline CDR1 and CDR2 sequences are MNHNS and SASEGT. The CDR3 sequence: CASSDGPLETQYF. The CDR3, as DNA: TGTGCCAGCAGTGATGGACCGCTAGAGACCCAGTACTTC.

V usage is TRBV25-1 and J usage is TRBJ1-1; possibly TRBD1 for D (5 bases). The germline V gene encodes CDR1 MGHDK and CDR2 SYGVNS. This CDR3 has 12 residues. V lost 6 bases and J 7 bases, leaving 12 bases between the germline ends. DNA of the CDR3: TGTGCCAGCAGGTTTGGGGCACTTGAAGCTTTCTTT. This gives the protein CASRFGALEAFF.

This clone has a single count. This chain joins TRBV6-6 and TRBJ1-1; unclear D gene. CDR3 length: 13 residues. Germline V gives CDR1 MNHNY, CDR2 SVGAGI (reference sequence). Trimming removed 5 bases from V and 2 bases from J, with 9 bases in between. The CDR3 DNA reads as TGTGCCAGCAGTGAGACGGCTAACACTGAAGCTTTCTTT. Translation: CASSETANTEAFF.

The J gene is TRBJ2-1, the V gene TRBV9, with D perhaps assigned TRBD1 or TRBD2 (5 bases each). V was shortened by 1 base and J by 2 bases, with 13 bases between the two germline ends. CDR1 and CDR2 from the germline V gene are SGDLS and YYNGEE. The CDR3 loop spans 16 amino acids. The CDR3 region has the DNA TGTGCCAGCAGCGTATGGGAGCGGACAACCTACAATGAGCAGTTCTTC. It translates to CASSVWERTTYNEQFF.

This clone was seen a few times. The V and J genes are TRBV25-1 and TRBJ2-5; D is unclear. The CDR3 totals 11 residues. The ends were cut back, 7 bases at V and 0 bases at J, with 3 bases in the middle. Germline V lookup: CDR1 MGHDK, CDR2 SYGVNS. CDR3 sequence reads: CASKYQETQYF. The CDR3, as DNA: TGTGCCAGCAAGTACCAAGAGACCCAGTACTTC.

The rearrangement links TRBV7-6 to TRBJ2-1; TRBD1 is a possible D gene (5 bases). Germline V CDR1 and CDR2: SGHVS, FNYEAQ. CDR3 length equals 15 residues. The germline V and J ends were trimmed by 0 bases and 3 bases, with 9 bases remaining between them. The CDR3 coding sequence is TGTGCCAGCAGCTTAGCGCCAGGGCTCTACAATGAGCAGTTCTTC. Its translation: CASSLAPGLYNEQFF.

The chain couples TRBV5-4 to TRBJ2-5, with 10 bases matching TRBD2. The CDR3 runs to 15 residues. V lost 3 bases and J lost 0; bases outside the gene matches: 2. Germline V gives CDR1 SGHNT, CDR2 YYREEE (reference sequence). This CDR3 reads CASSSGLADQETQYF. In DNA form, the CDR3 reads TGTGCCAGCAGCTCCGGACTAGCGGACCAAGAGACCCAGTACTTC. Complete variable domain (other parts from reference TRBV5-4 and TRBJ2-5): ETGVTQSPTHLIKTRGQQVTLRCSSQSGHNTVSWYQQALGQGPQFIFQYYREEENGRGNFPPRFSGLQFPNYSSELNVNALELDDSALYLCASSSGLADQETQYFGPGTRLLVL.

The chain couples TRBV5-1 to TRBJ1-5; no reliable D call. The length of the CDR3 is 17 residues. Germline V gene data show CDR1 as SGHRS and CDR2 as YFSETQ. Trimming left V 4 bases short and J 0 bases short, with 17 bases between. In DNA, the CDR3 is TGCGCCAGCAGCCAAGGGCCGGGCCCTTATAGCAATCAGCCCCAGCATTTT. This codes for CASSQGPGPYSNQPQHF.

The J gene is TRBJ2-2, the V gene TRBV9; D is perhaps TRBD1 (6 bases). The CDR3 length is 13 residues. In germline, CDR1 is SGDLS, CDR2 YYNGEE. V lost 6 bases and J 6 bases, leaving 12 bases between the germline ends. For the CDR3, the DNA is TGTGCCAGCACCGGAGCAGGGGCCGGGGAGCTGTTTTTT. Protein sequence: CASTGAGAGELFF.